This entry is about one T cell receptor beta chain. Deep level was the assay's run setting. Every immunoSEQ plate was one replicate of a subset's evenly spread DNA. Here immunoSEQ multiplex PCR was the method, and the copy in TCRdb shows in-frame clones only, minus some. In the table there are millions of clones, roughly nine tenths of which are singletons. This sample is drawn from a study of shared clonotypes between healthy human individuals. CD4+ cells were split into CD45RA+ naive and CD45RA-negative memory subsets. V gave up 7 bases and J gave up 0 bases, with 10 bases separating them. Germline V CDR1 and CDR2: MNHEY, SVGAGI. The CDR3 extends over 13 amino acids.

Material for sequencing was naive CD4+ T cells sorted from blood. Specified subset: CD45RA+ positively selected. This chain connects TRBV6-5 to TRBJ2-7, with a possible D match to TRBD1 (5 bases). The receptor's source is a man younger than 35 in good health. CDR3 in DNA: TGTGCCAGCATGTCAGGGATCTCCTACGAGCAGTACTTC. It specifies CASMSGISYEQYF.